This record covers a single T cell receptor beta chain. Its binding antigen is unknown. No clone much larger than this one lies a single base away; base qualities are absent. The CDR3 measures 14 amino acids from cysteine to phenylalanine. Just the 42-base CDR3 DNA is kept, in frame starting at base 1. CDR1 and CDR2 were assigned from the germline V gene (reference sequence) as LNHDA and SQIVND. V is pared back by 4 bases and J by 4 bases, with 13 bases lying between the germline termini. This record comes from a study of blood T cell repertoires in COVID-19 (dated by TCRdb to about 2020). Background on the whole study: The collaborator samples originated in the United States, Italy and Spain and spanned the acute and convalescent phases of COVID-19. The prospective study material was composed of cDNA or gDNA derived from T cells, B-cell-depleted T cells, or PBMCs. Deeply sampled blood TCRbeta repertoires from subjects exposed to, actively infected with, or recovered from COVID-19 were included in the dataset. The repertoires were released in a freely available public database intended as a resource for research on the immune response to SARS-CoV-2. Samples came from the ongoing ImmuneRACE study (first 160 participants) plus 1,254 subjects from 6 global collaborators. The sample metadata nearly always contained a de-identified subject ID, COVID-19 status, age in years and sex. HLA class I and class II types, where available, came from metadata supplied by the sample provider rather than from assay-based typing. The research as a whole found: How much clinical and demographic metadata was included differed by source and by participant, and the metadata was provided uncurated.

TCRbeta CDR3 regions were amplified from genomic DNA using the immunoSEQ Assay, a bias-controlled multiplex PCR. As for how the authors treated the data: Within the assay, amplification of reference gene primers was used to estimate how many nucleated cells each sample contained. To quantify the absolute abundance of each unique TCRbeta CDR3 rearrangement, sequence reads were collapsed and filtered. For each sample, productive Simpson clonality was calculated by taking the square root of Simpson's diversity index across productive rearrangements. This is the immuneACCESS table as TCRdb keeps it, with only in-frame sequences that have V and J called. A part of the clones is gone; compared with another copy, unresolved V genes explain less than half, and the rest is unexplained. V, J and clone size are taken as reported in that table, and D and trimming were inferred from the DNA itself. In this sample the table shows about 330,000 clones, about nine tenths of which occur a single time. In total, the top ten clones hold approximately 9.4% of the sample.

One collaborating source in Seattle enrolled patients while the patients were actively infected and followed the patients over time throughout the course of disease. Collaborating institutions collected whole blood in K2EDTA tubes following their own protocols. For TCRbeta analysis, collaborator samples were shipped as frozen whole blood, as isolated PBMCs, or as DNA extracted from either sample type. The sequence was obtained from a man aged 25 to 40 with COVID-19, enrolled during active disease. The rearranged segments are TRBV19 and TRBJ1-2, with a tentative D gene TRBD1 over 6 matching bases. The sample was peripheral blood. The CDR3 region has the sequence CASSTNTGTYGYTF. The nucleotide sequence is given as TGTGCCAGTAGTACAAACACAGGGACCTATGGCTACACCTTC.